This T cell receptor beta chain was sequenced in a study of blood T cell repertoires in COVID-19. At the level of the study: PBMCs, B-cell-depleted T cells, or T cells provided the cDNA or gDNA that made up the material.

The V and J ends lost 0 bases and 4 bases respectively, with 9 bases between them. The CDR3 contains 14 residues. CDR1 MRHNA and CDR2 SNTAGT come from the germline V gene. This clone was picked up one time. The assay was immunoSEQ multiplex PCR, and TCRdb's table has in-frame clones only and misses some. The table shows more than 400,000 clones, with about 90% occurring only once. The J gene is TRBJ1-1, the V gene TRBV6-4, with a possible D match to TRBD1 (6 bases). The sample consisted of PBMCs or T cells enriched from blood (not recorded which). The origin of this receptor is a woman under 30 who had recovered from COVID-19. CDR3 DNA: TGTGCCAGCAGTGACTCAACCAGGGGCACTGAAGCTTTCTTT. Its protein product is CASSDSTRGTEAFF.